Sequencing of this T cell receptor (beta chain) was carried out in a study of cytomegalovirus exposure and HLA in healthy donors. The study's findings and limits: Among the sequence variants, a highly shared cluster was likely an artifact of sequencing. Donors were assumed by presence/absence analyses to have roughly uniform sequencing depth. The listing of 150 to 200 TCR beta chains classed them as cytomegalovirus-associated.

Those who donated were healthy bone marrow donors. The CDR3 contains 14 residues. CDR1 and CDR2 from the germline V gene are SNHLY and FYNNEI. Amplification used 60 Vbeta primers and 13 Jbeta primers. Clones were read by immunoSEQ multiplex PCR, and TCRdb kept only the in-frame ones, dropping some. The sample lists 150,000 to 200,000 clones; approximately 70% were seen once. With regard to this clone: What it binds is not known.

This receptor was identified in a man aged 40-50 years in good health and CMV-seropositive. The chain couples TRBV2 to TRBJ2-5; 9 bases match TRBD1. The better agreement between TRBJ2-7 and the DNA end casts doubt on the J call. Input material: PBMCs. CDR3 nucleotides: TGTGCCAGCAAATCGGACAGGGGTTCCTACGAGCAGTACTTC. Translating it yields CASKSDRGSYEQYF.